One and the same sample provided the 29 T cell receptor beta chains below, sequenced in a study of cytomegalovirus exposure and HLA in healthy donors. The PCR made use of 60 Vbeta and 13 Jbeta primers. Assay: immunoSEQ multiplex PCR; the TCRdb copy retains only in-frame clones and omits some. The table has around 150,000 clones, 60% to 85% seen once; the top ten hold 2.8%. Sequenced sample: PBMCs. These receptors came from a male donor in good health and CMV-seronegative.

The chain employs TRBV2 and TRBJ1-1; D is unresolved. The CDR3 is 15 amino acids. V was trimmed by 2 bases and J by 0 bases, leaving 10 bases between them. CDR1 is SNHLY, CDR2 FYNNEI, per germline. CDR3 residues: CASSEMRVLNTEAFF. The CDR3 region has the DNA TGTGCCAGCAGTGAAATGCGGGTCCTGAACACTGAAGCTTTCTTT.

V gene TRBV5-1 combines with J gene TRBJ2-2; no firm D call. The CDR3 is 14 amino acids. Trimming cost V 1 base and J 2 bases, with 6 bases left between them. Germline V gene sequence: CDR1 SGHRS, CDR2 YFSETQ. The DNA for the CDR3 is TGCGCCAGCAGCTTGTTTTCTAACACCGGGGAGCTGTTTTTT. It specifies CASSLFSNTGELFF.

The genes are TRBV5-1 and TRBJ2-2, with TRBD2 identical over 9 bases. The germline CDR1 and CDR2 sequences are SGHRS and YFSETQ. V lost 4 bases, J lost 6 bases, and 7 bases stayed unmatched. The CDR3 contains 15 residues. The CDR3 DNA reads TGCGCCAGCAGCGTGGACCCTAGCGGGGCCGGGGAGCTGTTTTTT. It is translated as CASSVDPSGAGELFF.

The chain joins TRBV5-6 to TRBJ2-5; D might be TRBD1 (6 bases). Near its end, the DNA agrees better with TRBJ2-7, so the J call may be wrong. The germline CDR1 and CDR2 sequences are SGHDT and YYEEEE. The CDR3 covers 14 residues. CDR3 sequence (DNA): TGTGCCAGCAGCTTGGAGGGGGACCCCTACGAGCAGTACTTC. It yields the protein CASSLEGDPYEQYF.

The chain couples TRBV5-1 to TRBJ2-7, with 9 bases matching TRBD1. The CDR3 runs 16 residues. Trimming at V came to 1 base and at J to 5 bases, leaving 10 bases not matched to a gene. The germline V gene has CDR1 SGHRS and CDR2 YFSETQ. CDR3 DNA: TGCGCCAGCAGCTTGACCAGGGACAGGGTTAATCACGAGCAGTACTTC. It yields the protein CASSLTRDRVNHEQYF. The variable domain in full, with the rest retrieved from reference TRBV5-1 and TRBJ2-7, is KAGVTQTPRYLIKTRGQQVTLSCSPISGHRSVSWYQQTPGQGLQFLFEYFSETQRNKGNFPGRFSGRQFSNSRSEMNVSTLELGDSALYLCASSLTRDRVNHEQYFGPGTRLTVT.

The V call is TRBV4-1, the J call TRBJ1-2; D gene uncertain. Germline V gene sequence: CDR1 MGHRA, CDR2 YSYEKL. Trimming pared 1 base from V and 4 bases from J, leaving 7 bases between. This CDR3 region has 13 residues. This CDR3 is CASSQAPSYGYTF. The CDR3 DNA reads as TGCGCCAGCAGCCAAGCCCCGAGCTATGGCTACACCTTC.

V is TRBV5-6 and J is TRBJ2-1; 11 positions agree with TRBD2. Germline loops: CDR1 SGHDT, CDR2 YYEEEE. The CDR3 runs to 15 residues. The J segment lost 9 bases and the V segment lost 1 base, leaving 6 bases of the junction unmatched. The CDR3 here is CASSLTSGSRGEQFF. CDR3 DNA: TGTGCCAGCAGCTTGACTAGCGGGAGTCGAGGTGAGCAGTTCTTC.

V is TRBV19 and J is TRBJ2-2, with 7 nucleotides matching TRBD1. J gave up 4 bases and V 7 bases, and 12 bases lay outside the gene matches. Germline V CDR1 and CDR2: LNHDA, SQIVND (reference sequence). CDR3 length: 16 residues. The DNA for the CDR3 is TGTGCCAGTACCATAGGGCAGGGGGTACGCACCGGGGAGCTGTTTTTT. It translates to CASTIGQGVRTGELFF.

The rearrangement uses TRBV5-1 and TRBJ2-7; 7 bases align to TRBD1. Germline lookup yields CDR1 SGHRS and CDR2 YFSETQ. V shed 4 bases, J shed 5 bases, and the junction held 12 bases outside the gene matches. The CDR3 consists of 15 residues. The CDR3 DNA reads as TGCGCCAGCAGCGCGCTCGCGACAGGGAATAACGAGCAGTACTTC. Translating it yields CASSALATGNNEQYF.

There are a few counts of this clone. The rearrangement links TRBV9 to TRBJ2-1; D unclear. V lost 0 bases and J lost 3, with 16 bases in between. CDR3 length: 17 amino acids. Germline loops: CDR1 SGDLS, CDR2 YYNGEE. CDR3 loop: CASSVVRSRVGYNEQFF. The CDR3 DNA follows: TGTGCCAGCAGCGTAGTGAGGTCACGAGTGGGCTACAATGAGCAGTTCTTC. The full variable domain, completed using reference TRBV9 and TRBJ2-1, is DSGVTQTPKHLITATGQRVTLRCSPRSGDLSVYWYQQSLDQGLQFLIQYYNGEERAKGNILERFSAQQFPDLHSELNLSSLELGDSALYFCASSVVRSRVGYNEQFFGPGTRLTVL.

The J gene is TRBJ1-5, the V gene TRBV7-9; 9 positions agree with TRBD1. The CDR3 runs to 13 residues. Per the germline V gene, CDR1 is SEHNR and CDR2 is FQNEAQ (reference sequence). J lost 6 bases, V lost 5 bases, and 2 bases had no gene match. The CDR3 here is CASSLQGAQPQHF. Written as DNA, the CDR3 is TGTGCCAGCAGCCTACAGGGGGCTCAGCCCCAGCATTTT. Full variable domain (rest looked up from reference TRBV7-9 and TRBJ1-5): DTGVSQNPRHKITKRGQNVTFRCDPISEHNRLYWYRQTLGQGPEFLTYFQNEAQLEKSRLLSDRFSAERPKGSFSTLEIQRTEQGDSAMYLCASSLQGAQPQHFGDGTRLSIL.

This clone was counted a few times. The DNA for the CDR3 is TGCGCCAGCAGCTTACAGGGGTTTAACACTGAAGCTTTCTTT. Its translation: CASSLQGFNTEAFF. The V call is TRBV5-1, the J call TRBJ1-1, with 7 bases fitting TRBD1. This CDR3 has 14 residues. The V segment lost 2 bases and the J segment 2 bases; nucleotides outside the gene matches: 3. CDR1 and CDR2 from the germline V gene are SGHRS and YFSETQ.

V and J are TRBV10-3 and TRBJ2-7, with 8 bases identical to TRBD1. There are 13 residues in the CDR3. Germline V CDR1 and CDR2: ENHRY, SYGVKD. With 3 bases clipped from V and 3 bases from J, the junction kept 1 base outside the gene matches. The CDR3: CAISETGGYEQYF. The CDR3 nucleotides are TGTGCCATCAGTGAAACAGGGGGCTACGAGCAGTACTTC.

This chain joins TRBV6-1 and TRBJ2-5, with D perhaps TRBD1 (5 bases). The CDR3 is 12 amino acids. Germline V gene lookup returns CDR1 MNHNS and CDR2 SASEGT. The germline V and J ends were trimmed by 10 bases and 6 bases, with 15 bases remaining between them. CDR3 bases: TGTGCCATACAACCCAGACAGCAGACCCAGTACTTC. Translated: CAIQPRQQTQYF.

This rearrangement joins TRBV5-4 to TRBJ2-5, with 8 positions matching TRBD2. The CDR3 spans 17 residues. V dropped 0 bases and J dropped 5; count of bases not matched to a gene: 12. Per the germline V gene, CDR1 is SGHNT and CDR2 is YYREEE (reference sequence). CDR3 residues: CASSLASGGFDLETQYF. As DNA, the CDR3 is TGTGCCAGCAGCTTGGCCAGCGGGGGCTTTGACCTGGAGACCCAGTACTTC.

This clone was seen a handful of times. The chain carries TRBV7-9 and TRBJ2-7, with D possibly TRBD2 on 5 matching bases. The V and J ends lost 3 bases and 3 bases respectively, with 12 bases between them. Germline values: CDR1 SEHNR, CDR2 FQNEAQ (reference sequence). This CDR3 contains 14 residues. Here the CDR3 reads CASSFTGKDYEQYF. The DNA for the CDR3 is TGTGCCAGCAGCTTTACCGGGAAGGACTACGAGCAGTACTTC.

The chain carries TRBV30 and TRBJ1-4, with D hard to call. V shed 0 bases and J shed 4 bases, with 9 bases lying between them. The CDR3 extends over 14 amino acids. Germline values: CDR1 GTSNPN, CDR2 SVGIG (reference sequence). In DNA, the CDR3 is TGTGCCTGGAGTGTACGAGGCGTTAATGAAAAACTGTTTTTT. Its protein is CAWSVRGVNEKLFF.

This chain connects TRBV27 to TRBJ1-1, with 8 bases matching TRBD1. The CDR3 sequence is 16 residues long. Germline CDR1 is MNHEY and CDR2 is SMNVEV (reference sequence). The V segment lost 5 bases and the J segment 5 bases; nucleotides outside the gene matches: 13. The DNA of the CDR3 is TGTGCCAGCAGTCCGTCCCCCCGGACAGGGCGGACTGAAGCTTTCTTT. Its protein is CASSPSPRTGRTEAFF.

V is TRBV4-1 and J is TRBJ2-3; 11 bases map to TRBD2. J gave up 0 bases and V 4 bases, and 9 bases lay outside the gene matches. Germline V gene sequence: CDR1 MGHRA, CDR2 YSYEKL. This CDR3 is 18 amino acids long. CDR3 region: CASSPTSGGLTSTDTQYF. The CDR3 DNA is TGCGCCAGCAGCCCTACTAGCGGGGGACTCACTAGCACAGATACGCAGTATTTT.

The chain employs TRBV29-1 and TRBJ2-5; D not certain. The CDR3 runs 11 residues. With 3 bases removed from V and 5 bases from J, the gap between germline ends came to 7 bases. CDR1 and CDR2 from the germline V gene are SQVTM and ANQGSEA. The CDR3 bases are TGCAGCGTTGAGCTTCGGGAGACCCAGTACTTC. It yields the protein CSVELRETQYF.

The chain has TRBV29-1 and TRBJ1-2, with 7 bases fitting TRBD1. Looked up from germline, CDR1 is SQVTM and CDR2 is ANQGSEA. J gave up 0 bases and V 3 bases, and 1 base lay outside the gene matches. The CDR3 sequence is 13 residues long. The CDR3 loop reads CSVDDRANYGYTF. The DNA for the CDR3 is TGCAGCGTTGACGACAGGGCTAACTATGGCTACACCTTC.

The chain uses TRBV29-1 and TRBJ1-3; D not certain. The CDR3 loop spans 16 amino acids. CDR1 SQVTM and CDR2 ANQGSEA come from the germline V gene. Trimming cost V 4 bases and J 3 bases, with 19 bases left between them. CDR3 coding DNA: TGCAGCGTTGCATCGGTCGGCGGATCCCTTGGAAACACCATATATTTT. Protein product: CSVASVGGSLGNTIYF. Drawing the rest from reference TRBV29-1 and TRBJ1-3, the complete variable domain is SAVISQKPSRDICQRGTSLTIQCQVDSQVTMMFWYRQQPGQSLTLIATANQGSEATYESGFVIDKFPISRPNLTFSTLTVSNMSPEDSSIYLCSVASVGGSLGNTIYFGEGSWLTVV.

This chain links TRBV18 with TRBJ1-2; the D gene is possibly TRBD1 (5 bases). This CDR3 region has 15 residues. In germline, CDR1 is KGHSH, CDR2 LQKENI. The ends were cut back, 3 bases at V and 3 bases at J, with 14 bases in the middle. Here the CDR3 reads CASSPTLGGDYGYTF. CDR3 sequence (DNA): TGTGCCAGCTCACCTACGCTCGGGGGGGACTATGGCTACACCTTC.

The chain is built from TRBV5-1 and TRBJ2-2; D is perhaps TRBD1 (5 bases). Trimming pared 0 bases from V and 1 base from J, leaving 7 bases between. The CDR3 totals 15 residues. Germline-derived CDR1 and CDR2 are SGHRS and YFSETQ. CDR3 amino acids: CASSLVTGNTGELFF. CDR3 bases: TGCGCCAGCAGCTTGGTTACAGGGAACACCGGGGAGCTGTTTTTT.

V usage is TRBV23-1 and J usage is TRBJ1-2; tentatively, D is TRBD1 (6 bases). TRBV23-1 is flagged as an ORF with uncertain function. The CDR3 is made up of 15 amino acids. V lost 0 bases, J lost 5 bases, and 13 bases lay in between. The CDR3 loop reads CASSQSGQSKYGYTF. The CDR3 nucleotides are TGCGCCAGCAGTCAATCCGGACAGTCGAAATATGGCTACACCTTC.

CDR3 sequence reads: CASSRDRDSGNTIYF. The CDR3 DNA sequence: TGTGCCAGCAGCCGGGACAGGGACTCTGGAAACACCATATATTTT. The V call is TRBV2, the J call TRBJ1-3; 9 bases map to TRBD1. The V and J ends lost 6 bases and 0 bases, in that order; junction bases with no gene match: 3. Germline CDR1 and CDR2: SNHLY and FYNNEI. The CDR3 length is 15 residues.

The V gene is TRBV18, the J gene TRBJ1-1; 7 nucleotides match TRBD1. V trimming: 2 bases; J trimming: 5 bases; junction bases outside the gene matches: 8. Germline CDR1 and CDR2: KGHSH and LQKENI. This CDR3 has 15 amino acids. CDR3 in amino acids: CASSPSTGLATEAFF. In DNA form, the CDR3 reads TGTGCCAGCTCACCATCGACAGGGTTGGCGACTGAAGCTTTCTTT.

The J gene is TRBJ1-1, the V gene TRBV10-1; TRBD1 is a possible D gene (6 bases). In germline, CDR1 is WNHNN, CDR2 SYGVQD (reference sequence). CDR3 size: 14 residues. Deletions cut 2 bases from V and 4 bases from J, with 11 bases between. CDR3 nucleotides: TGCGCCAGCAGTGAGAGGCCAGGGGCCACTGAAGCTTTCTTT. Its translation is CASSERPGATEAFF.

The chain is built from TRBV6-5 and TRBJ2-7; 8 positions agree with TRBD1. There are 15 residues in the CDR3. CDR1 is MNHEY, CDR2 SVGAGI, per germline. Losses at the gene ends were 4 bases for V and 5 bases for J; bases not matched to a gene: 10. Written as DNA, the CDR3 is TGTGCCAGCAGTTTGGACCCGGGACAGGTTAACGAGCAGTACTTC. Translating gives CASSLDPGQVNEQYF.